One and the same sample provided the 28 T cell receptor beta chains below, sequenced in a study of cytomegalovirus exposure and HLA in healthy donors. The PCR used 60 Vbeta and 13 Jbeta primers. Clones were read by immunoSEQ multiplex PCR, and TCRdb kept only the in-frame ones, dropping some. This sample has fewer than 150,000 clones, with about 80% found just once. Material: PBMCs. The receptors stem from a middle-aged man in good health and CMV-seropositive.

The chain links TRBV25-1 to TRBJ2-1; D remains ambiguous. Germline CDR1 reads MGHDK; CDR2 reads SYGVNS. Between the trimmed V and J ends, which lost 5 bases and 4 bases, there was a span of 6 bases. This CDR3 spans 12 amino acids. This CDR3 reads CASSPQYNEQFF. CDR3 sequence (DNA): TGTGCCAGCAGTCCCCAGTACAATGAGCAGTTCTTC.

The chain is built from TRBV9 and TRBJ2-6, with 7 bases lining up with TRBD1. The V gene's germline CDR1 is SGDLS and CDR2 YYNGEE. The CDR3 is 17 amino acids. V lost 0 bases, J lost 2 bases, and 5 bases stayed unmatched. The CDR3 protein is CASSVGQGSPGANVLTF. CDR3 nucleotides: TGTGCCAGCAGCGTAGGACAGGGCTCCCCTGGGGCCAACGTCCTGACTTTC.

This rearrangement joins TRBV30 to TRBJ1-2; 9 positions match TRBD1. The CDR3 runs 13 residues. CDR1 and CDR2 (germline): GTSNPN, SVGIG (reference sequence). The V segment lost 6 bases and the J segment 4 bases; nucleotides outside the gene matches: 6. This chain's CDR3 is CACPQGAGYGYTF. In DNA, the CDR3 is TGTGCCTGCCCACAGGGGGCGGGCTATGGCTACACCTTC.

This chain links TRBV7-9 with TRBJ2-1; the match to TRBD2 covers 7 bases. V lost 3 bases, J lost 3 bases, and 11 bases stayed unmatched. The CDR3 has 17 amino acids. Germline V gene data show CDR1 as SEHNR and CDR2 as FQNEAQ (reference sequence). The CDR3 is CASSFTLASQYYNEQFF. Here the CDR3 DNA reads TGTGCCAGCAGCTTCACACTAGCGTCCCAATACTACAATGAGCAGTTCTTC.

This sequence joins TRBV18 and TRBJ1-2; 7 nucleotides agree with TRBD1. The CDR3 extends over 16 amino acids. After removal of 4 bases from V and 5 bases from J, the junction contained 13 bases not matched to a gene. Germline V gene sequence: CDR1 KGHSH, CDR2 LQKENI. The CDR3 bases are TGTGCCAGCTCACGCGTCGGCGGGACAGATAATTATGGCTACACCTTC. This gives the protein CASSRVGGTDNYGYTF.

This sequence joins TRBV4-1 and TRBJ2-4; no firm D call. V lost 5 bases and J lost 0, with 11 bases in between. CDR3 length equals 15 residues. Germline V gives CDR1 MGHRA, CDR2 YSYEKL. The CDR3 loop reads CASSLRSLAKNIQYF. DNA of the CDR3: TGCGCCAGCAGCTTGCGCTCGCTAGCCAAAAACATTCAGTACTTC.

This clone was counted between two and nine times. The CDR3 DNA is TGTGCCTGGAGTGTACAGTCTGGGCCTTACAATGAGCAGTTCTTC. Protein sequence: CAWSVQSGPYNEQFF. The rearrangement uses TRBV30 and TRBJ2-1; D unclear. V was cut by 0 bases and J by 4 bases, with 13 bases left in between. The CDR3 sequence is 15 residues long. In germline, CDR1 is GTSNPN, CDR2 SVGIG (reference sequence).

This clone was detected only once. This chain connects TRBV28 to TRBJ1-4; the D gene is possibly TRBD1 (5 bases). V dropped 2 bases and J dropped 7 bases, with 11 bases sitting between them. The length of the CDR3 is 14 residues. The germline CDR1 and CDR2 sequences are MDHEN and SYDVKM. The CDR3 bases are TGTGCCAGCAGTTTACGGGGGGTTGTTGAAAAACTGTTTTTT. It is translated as CASSLRGVVEKLFF.

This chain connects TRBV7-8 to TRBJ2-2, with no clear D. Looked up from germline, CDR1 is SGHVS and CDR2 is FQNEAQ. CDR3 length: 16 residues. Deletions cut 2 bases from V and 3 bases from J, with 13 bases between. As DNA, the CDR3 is TGTGCCAGCAGCTTATTCCGGTTAGAGTACACCGGGGAGCTGTTTTTT. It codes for CASSLFRLEYTGELFF.

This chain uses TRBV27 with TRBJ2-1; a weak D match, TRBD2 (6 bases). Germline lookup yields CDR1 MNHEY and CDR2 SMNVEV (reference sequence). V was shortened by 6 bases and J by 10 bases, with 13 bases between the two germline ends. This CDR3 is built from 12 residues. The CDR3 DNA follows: TGTGCCAGCAGCGCAGGGACTCGCGAGCAGTTCTTC. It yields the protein CASSAGTREQFF.

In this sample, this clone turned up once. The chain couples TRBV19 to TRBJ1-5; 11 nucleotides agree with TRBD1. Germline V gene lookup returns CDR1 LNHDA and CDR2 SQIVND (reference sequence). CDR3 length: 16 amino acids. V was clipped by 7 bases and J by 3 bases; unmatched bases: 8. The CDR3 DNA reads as TGTGCCAGTATGGAGGACAGGGGGCTCAACAATCAGCCCCAGCATTTT. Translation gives CASMEDRGLNNQPQHF.

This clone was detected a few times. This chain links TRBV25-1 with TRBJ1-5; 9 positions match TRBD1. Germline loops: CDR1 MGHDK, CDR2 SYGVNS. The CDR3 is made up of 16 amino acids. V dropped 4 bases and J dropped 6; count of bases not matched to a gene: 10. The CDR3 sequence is CASSGPGTGSAQPQHF. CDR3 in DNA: TGTGCCAGCAGTGGCCCCGGGACAGGGAGCGCTCAGCCCCAGCATTTT.

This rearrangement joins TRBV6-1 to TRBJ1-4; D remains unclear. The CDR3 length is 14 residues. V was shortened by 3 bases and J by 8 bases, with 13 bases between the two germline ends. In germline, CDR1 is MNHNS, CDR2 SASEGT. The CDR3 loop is CASSEGPRGEKLFF. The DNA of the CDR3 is TGTGCCAGCAGTGAGGGCCCGCGGGGAGAAAAACTGTTTTTT.

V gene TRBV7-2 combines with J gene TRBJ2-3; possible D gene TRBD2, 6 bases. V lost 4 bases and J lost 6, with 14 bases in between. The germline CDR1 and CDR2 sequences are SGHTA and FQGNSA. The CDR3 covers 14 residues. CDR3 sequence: CASSYRDFGDTQYF. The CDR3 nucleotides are TGTGCCAGCAGCTACCGGGACTTTGGGGATACGCAGTATTTT. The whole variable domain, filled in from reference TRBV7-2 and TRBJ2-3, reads GAGVSQSPSNKVTEKGKDVELRCDPISGHTALYWYRQSLGQGLEFLIYFQGNSAPDKSGLPSDRFSAERTGGSVSTLTIQRTQQEDSAVYLCASSYRDFGDTQYFGPGTRLTVL.

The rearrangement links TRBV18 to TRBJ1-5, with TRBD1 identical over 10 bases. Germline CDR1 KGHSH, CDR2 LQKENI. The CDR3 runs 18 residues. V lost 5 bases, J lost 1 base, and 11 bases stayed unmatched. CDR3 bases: TGTGCCAGCTCAGCCTCCGGGACAGGGGTGGTGAGCAATCAGCCCCAGCATTTT. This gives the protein CASSASGTGVVSNQPQHF.

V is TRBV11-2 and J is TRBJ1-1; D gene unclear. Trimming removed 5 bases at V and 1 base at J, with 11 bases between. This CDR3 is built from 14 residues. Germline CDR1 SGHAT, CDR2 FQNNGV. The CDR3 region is CASSTQIRNTEAFF. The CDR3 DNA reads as TGTGCCAGCAGCACACAGATTAGGAACACTGAAGCTTTCTTT.

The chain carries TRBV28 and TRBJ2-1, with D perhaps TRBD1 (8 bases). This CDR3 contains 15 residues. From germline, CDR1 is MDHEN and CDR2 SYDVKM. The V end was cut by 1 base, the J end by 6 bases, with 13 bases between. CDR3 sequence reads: CASSLSQGGVNEQFF. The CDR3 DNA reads TGTGCCAGCAGTTTATCACAGGGGGGGGTCAATGAGCAGTTCTTC.

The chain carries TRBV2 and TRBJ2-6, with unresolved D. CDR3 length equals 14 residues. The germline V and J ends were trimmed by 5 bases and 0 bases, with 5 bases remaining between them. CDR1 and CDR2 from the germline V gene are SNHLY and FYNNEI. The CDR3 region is CASSRSSGANVLTF. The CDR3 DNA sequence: TGTGCCAGCAGTCGGAGCTCTGGGGCCAACGTCCTGACTTTC. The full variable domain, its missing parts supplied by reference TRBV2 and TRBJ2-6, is EPEVTQTPSHQVTQMGQEVILRCVPISNHLYFYWYRQILGQKVEFLVSFYNNEISEKSEIFDDQFSVERPDGSNFTLKIRSTKLEDSAMYFCASSRSSGANVLTFGAGSRLTVL.

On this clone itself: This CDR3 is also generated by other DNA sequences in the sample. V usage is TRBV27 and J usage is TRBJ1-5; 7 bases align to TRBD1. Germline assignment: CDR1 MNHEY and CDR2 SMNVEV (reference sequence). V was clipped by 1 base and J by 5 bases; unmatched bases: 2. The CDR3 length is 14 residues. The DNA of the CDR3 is TGTGCCAGCAGTTTATTCAGGGGGGATCAGCCCCAGCATTTT. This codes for CASSLFRGDQPQHF.

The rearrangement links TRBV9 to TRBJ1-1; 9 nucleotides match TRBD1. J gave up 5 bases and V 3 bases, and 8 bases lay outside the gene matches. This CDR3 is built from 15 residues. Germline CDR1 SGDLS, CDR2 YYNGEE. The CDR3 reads CASSALDRGVTEAFF. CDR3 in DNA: TGTGCCAGCAGCGCTTTGGACAGGGGAGTAACTGAAGCTTTCTTT.

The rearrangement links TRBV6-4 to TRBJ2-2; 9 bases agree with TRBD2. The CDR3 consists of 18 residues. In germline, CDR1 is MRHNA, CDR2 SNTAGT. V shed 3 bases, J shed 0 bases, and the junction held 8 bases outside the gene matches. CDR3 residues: CASSEGGSGRTNTGELFF. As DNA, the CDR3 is TGTGCCAGCAGTGAAGGGGGGAGCGGGAGGACGAACACCGGGGAGCTGTTTTTT.

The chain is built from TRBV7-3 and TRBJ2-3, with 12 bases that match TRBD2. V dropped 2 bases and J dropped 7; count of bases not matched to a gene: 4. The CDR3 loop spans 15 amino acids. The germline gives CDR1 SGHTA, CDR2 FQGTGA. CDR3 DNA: TGTGCCAGCAGCTTACTAGCGGGAGGGACTTATACGCAGTATTTT. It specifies CASSLLAGGTYTQYF. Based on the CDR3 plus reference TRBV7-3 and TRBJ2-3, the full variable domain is GAGVSQTPSNKVTEKGKYVELRCDPISGHTALYWYRQSLGQGPEFLIYFQGTGAADDSGLPNDRFFAVRPEGSVSTLKIQRTERGDSAVYLCASSLLAGGTYTQYFGPGTRLTVL.

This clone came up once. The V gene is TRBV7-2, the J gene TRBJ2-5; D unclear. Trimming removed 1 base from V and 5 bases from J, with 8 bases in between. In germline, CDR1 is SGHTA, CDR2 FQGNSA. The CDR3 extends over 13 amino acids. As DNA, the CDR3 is TGTGCCAGCAGCTTAGGAGTGCGGGAGACCCAGTACTTC. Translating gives CASSLGVRETQYF.

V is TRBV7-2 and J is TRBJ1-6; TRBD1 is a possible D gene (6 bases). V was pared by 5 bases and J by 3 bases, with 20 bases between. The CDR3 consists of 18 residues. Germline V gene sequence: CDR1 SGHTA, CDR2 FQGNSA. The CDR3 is CASSPSGGGAFYNSPLHF. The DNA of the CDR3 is TGTGCCAGCAGCCCCTCCGGGGGGGGCGCTTTCTATAATTCACCCCTCCACTTT.

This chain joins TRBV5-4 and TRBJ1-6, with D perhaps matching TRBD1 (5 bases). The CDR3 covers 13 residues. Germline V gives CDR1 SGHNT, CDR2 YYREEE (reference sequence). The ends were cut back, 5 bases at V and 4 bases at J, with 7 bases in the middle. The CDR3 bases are TGTGCCAGCAGGACAGAGTATAATTCACCCCTCCACTTT. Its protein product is CASRTEYNSPLHF. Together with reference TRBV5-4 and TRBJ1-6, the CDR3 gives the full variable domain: ETGVTQSPTHLIKTRGQQVTLRCSSQSGHNTVSWYQQALGQGPQFIFQYYREEENGRGNFPPRFSGLQFPNYSSELNVNALELDDSALYLCASRTEYNSPLHFGNGTRLTVT.

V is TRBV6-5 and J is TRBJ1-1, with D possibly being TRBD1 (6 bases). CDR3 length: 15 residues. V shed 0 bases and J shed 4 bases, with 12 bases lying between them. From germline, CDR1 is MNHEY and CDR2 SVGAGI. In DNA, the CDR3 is TGTGCCAGCAGTTACTCACAGGGTTTGAGCACTGAAGCTTTCTTT. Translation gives CASSYSQGLSTEAFF.

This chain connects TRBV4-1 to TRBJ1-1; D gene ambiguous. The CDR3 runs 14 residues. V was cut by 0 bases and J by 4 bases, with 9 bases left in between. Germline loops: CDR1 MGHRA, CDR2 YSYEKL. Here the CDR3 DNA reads TGCGCCAGCAGCCAAGACCCCGTAGTCACTGAAGCTTTCTTT. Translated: CASSQDPVVTEAFF.

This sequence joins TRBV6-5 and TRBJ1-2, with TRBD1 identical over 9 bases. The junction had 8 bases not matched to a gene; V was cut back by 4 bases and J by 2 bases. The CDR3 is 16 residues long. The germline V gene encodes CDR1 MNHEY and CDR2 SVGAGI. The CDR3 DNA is TGTGCCAGCAGTTCTGGACAGGGGCGAGGGAACTATGGCTACACCTTC. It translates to CASSSGQGRGNYGYTF.